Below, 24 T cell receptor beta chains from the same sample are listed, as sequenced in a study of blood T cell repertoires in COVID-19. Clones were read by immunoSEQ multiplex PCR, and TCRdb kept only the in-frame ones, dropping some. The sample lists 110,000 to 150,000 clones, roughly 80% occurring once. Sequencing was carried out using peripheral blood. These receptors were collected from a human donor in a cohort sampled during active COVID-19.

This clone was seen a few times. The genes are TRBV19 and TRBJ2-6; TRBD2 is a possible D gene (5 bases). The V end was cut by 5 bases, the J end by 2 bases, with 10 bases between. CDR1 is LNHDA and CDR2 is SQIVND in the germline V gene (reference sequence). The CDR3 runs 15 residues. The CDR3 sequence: CASSVEGTGANVLTF. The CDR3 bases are TGTGCCAGTAGTGTTGAGGGAACTGGGGCCAACGTCCTGACTTTC.

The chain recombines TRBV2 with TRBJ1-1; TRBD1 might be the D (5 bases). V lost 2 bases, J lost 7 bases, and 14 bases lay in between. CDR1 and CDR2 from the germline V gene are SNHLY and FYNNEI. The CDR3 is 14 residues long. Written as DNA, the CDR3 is TGTGCCAGCAGTGAATTTTGGGGCATGGTTGAAGCTTTCTTT. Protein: CASSEFWGMVEAFF. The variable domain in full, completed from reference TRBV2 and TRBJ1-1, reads EPEVTQTPSHQVTQMGQEVILRCVPISNHLYFYWYRQILGQKVEFLVSFYNNEISEKSEIFDDQFSVERPDGSNFTLKIRSTKLEDSAMYFCASSEFWGMVEAFFGQGTRLTVV.

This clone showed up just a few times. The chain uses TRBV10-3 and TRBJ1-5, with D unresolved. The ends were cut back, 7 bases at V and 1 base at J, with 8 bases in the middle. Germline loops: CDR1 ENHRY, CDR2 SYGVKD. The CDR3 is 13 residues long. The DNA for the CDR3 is TGTGCCATCACCCGGGAGAGCAATCAGCCCCAGCATTTT. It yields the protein CAITRESNQPQHF.

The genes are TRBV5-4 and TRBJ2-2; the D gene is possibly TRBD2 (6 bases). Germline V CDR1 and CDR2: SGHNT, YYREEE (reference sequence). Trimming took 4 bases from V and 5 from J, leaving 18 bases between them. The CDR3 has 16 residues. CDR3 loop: CASSPAGGRKTGELFF. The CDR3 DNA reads TGTGCCAGCAGCCCGGCCGGGGGAAGAAAGACCGGGGAGCTGTTTTTT.

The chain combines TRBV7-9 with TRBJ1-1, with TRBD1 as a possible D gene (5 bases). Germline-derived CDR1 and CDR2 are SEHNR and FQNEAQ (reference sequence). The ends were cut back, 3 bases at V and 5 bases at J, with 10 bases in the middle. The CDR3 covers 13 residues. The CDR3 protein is CASSFDGGTEAFF. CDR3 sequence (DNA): TGTGCCAGCAGCTTTGATGGGGGGACTGAAGCTTTCTTT.

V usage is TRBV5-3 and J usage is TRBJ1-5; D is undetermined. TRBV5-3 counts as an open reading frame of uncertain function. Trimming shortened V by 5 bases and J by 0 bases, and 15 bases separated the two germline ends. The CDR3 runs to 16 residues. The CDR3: CARSFPDKISNQPQHF. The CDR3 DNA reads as TGTGCCAGAAGTTTTCCCGACAAAATTAGCAATCAGCCCCAGCATTTT.

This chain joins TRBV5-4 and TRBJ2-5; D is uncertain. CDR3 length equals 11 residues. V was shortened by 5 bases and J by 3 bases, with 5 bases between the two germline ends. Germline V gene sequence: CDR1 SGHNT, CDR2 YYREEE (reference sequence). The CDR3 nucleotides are TGTGCCAGCAGTTTTAAAGAGACCCAGTACTTC. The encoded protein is CASSFKETQYF.

DNA of the CDR3: TGTGCCAGCAGTTCCCCCAGAATCTACAATGAGCAGTTCTTC. Protein: CASSSPRIYNEQFF. The rearrangement uses TRBV28 and TRBJ2-1; no definite D call. The germline V and J ends were trimmed by 4 bases and 3 bases, with 10 bases remaining between them. This CDR3 spans 14 amino acids. Germline lookup yields CDR1 MDHEN and CDR2 SYDVKM.

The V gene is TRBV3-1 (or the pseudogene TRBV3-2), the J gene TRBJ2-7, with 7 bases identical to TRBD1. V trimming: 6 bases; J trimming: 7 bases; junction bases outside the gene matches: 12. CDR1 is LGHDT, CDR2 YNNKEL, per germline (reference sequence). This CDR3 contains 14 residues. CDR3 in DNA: TGTGCCAGCAGAGGGACAGCCCAACTGGGGGAGCAGTACTTC. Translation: CASRGTAQLGEQYF.

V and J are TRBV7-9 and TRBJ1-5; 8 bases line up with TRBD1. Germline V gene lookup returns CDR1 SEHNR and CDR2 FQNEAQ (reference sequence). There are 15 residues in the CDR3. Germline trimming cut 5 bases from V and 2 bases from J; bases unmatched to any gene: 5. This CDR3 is CASSAPGQGNQPQHF. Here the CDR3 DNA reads TGTGCCAGCAGCGCACCGGGACAGGGCAATCAGCCCCAGCATTTT.

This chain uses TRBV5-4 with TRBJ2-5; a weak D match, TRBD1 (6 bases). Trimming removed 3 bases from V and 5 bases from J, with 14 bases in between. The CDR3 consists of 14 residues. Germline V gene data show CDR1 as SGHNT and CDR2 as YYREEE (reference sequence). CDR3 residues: CASSSRGGRETQYF. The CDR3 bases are TGTGCCAGCAGCTCCCGAGGGGGAAGGGAGACCCAGTACTTC.

The CDR3 sequence is CASSNTMGLLITEAFF. For the CDR3, the DNA is TGCGCCAGCAGCAACACCATGGGACTTCTGATCACTGAAGCTTTCTTT. The chain carries TRBV5-1 and TRBJ1-1, with a weak D call TRBD1 (5 bases). V shed 4 bases and J shed 4 bases, with 20 bases lying between them. Per the germline V gene, CDR1 is SGHRS and CDR2 is YFSETQ. There are 16 residues in the CDR3.

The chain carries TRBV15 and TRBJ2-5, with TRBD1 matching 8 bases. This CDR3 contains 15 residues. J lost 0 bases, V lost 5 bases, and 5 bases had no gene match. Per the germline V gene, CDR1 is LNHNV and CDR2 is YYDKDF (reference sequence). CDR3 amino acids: CATSSGDRYQETQYF. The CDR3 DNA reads TGTGCCACCAGCTCGGGGGACAGGTACCAAGAGACCCAGTACTTC. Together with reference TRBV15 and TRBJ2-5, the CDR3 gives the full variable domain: DAMVIQNPRYQVTQFGKPVTLSCSQTLNHNVMYWYQQKSSQAPKLLFHYYDKDFNNEADTPDNFQSRRPNTSFCFLDIRSPGLGDTAMYLCATSSGDRYQETQYFGPGTRLLVL.

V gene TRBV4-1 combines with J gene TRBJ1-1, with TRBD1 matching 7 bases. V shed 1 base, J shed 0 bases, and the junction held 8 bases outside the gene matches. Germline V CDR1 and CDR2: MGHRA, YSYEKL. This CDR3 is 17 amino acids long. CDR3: CASSQGWDRPVNTEAFF. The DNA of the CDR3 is TGCGCCAGCAGCCAAGGTTGGGACAGACCCGTGAACACTGAAGCTTTCTTT.

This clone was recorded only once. The CDR3 nucleotides read TGTGCCAGTTCGACACAGAGAAATCAGCCCCAGCATTTT. Translation gives CASSTQRNQPQHF. The genes are TRBV7-2 and TRBJ1-5; D unresolved. Trimming pared 9 bases from V and 4 bases from J, leaving 13 bases between. The CDR3 sequence is 13 residues long. CDR1 and CDR2 (germline): SGHTA, FQGNSA.

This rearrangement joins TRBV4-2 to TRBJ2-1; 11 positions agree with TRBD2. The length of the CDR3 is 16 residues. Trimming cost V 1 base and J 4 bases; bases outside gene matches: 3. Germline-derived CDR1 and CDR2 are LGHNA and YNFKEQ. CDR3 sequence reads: CASSQGRTSGYNEQFF. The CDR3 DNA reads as TGTGCCAGCAGCCAAGGTCGGACTAGCGGGTACAATGAGCAGTTCTTC.

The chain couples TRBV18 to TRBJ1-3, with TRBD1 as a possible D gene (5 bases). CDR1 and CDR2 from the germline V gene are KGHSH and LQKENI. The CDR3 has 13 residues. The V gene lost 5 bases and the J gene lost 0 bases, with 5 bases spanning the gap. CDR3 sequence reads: CASSGASGNTIYF. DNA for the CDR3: TGTGCCAGCTCAGGGGCCTCTGGAAACACCATATATTTT.

The CDR3 here is CASRPPSGGTDTQYF. The CDR3 DNA is TGTGCCAGCAGGCCTCCTAGCGGGGGGACAGATACGCAGTATTTT. This chain uses TRBV27 with TRBJ2-3; 11 nucleotides align to TRBD2. V shed 6 bases and J 3 bases; nucleotides not matched to a gene: 5. The CDR3 contains 15 residues. CDR1 is MNHEY and CDR2 is SMNVEV in the germline V gene (reference sequence).

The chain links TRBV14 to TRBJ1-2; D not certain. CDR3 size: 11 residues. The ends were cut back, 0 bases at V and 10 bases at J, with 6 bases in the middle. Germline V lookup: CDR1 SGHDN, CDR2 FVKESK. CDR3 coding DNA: TGTGCCAGCAGCCAAGAGATAGCCTACACCTTC. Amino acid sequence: CASSQEIAYTF.

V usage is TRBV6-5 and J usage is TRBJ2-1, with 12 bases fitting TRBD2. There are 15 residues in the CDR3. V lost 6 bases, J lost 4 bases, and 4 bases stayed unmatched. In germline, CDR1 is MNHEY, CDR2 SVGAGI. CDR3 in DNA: TGTGCCAGCAGCAGGACTAGCGGGGTTTACAATGAGCAGTTCTTC. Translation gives CASSRTSGVYNEQFF.

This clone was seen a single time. The DNA of the CDR3 is TGTGCCAGCAGCTGGGGGGTGGCCTACGAGCAGTACTTC. Protein: CASSWGVAYEQYF. The V gene is TRBV7-9, the J gene TRBJ2-7; perhaps TRBD2 as D (6 bases). Trimming took 4 bases from V and 2 from J, leaving 9 bases between them. Per the germline V gene, CDR1 is SEHNR and CDR2 is FQNEAQ (reference sequence). The length of the CDR3 is 13 residues.

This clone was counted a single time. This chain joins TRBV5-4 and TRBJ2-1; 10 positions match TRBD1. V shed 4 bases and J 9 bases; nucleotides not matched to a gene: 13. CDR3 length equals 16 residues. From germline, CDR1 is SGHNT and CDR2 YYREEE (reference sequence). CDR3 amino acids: CASSRLRQGAIGEQFF. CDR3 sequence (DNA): TGTGCCAGCAGCCGCCTGCGACAGGGGGCCATCGGTGAGCAGTTCTTC.

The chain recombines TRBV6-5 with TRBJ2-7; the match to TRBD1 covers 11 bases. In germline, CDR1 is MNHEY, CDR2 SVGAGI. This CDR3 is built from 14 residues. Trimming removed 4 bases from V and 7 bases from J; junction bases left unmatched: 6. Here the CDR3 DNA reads TGTGCCAGCAGTTCGGACAGGGGGCGTTGGGAGCAGTACTTC. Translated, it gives CASSSDRGRWEQYF.

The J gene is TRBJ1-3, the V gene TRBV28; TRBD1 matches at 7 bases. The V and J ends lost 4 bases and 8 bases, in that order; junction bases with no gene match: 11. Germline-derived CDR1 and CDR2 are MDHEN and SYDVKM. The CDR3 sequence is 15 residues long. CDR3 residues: CASSSPRGTGDTIYF. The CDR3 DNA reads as TGTGCCAGCAGTTCCCCCAGGGGGACGGGGGACACCATATATTTT.